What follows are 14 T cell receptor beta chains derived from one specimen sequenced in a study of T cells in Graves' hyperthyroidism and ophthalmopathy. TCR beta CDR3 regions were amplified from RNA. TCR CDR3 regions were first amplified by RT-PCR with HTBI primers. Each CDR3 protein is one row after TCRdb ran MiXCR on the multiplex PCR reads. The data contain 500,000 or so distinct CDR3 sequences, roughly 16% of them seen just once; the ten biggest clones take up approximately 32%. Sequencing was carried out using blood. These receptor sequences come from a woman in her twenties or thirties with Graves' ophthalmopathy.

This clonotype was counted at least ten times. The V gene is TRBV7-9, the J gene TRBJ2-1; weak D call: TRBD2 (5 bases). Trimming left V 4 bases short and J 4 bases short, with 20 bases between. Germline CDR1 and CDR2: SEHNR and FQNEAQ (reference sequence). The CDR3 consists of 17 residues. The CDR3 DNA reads TGTGCCAGCAGCTCCCCGGGATTCGGGGTGGGGTACAATGAGCAGTTCTTC. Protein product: CASSSPGFGVGYNEQFF.

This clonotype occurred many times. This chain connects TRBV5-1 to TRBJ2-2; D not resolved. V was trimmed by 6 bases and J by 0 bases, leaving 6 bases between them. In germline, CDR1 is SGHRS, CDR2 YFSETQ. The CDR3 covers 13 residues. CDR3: CASTRANTGELFF. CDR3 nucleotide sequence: TGCGCCAGCACACGGGCGAACACCGGGGAGCTGTTTTTT.

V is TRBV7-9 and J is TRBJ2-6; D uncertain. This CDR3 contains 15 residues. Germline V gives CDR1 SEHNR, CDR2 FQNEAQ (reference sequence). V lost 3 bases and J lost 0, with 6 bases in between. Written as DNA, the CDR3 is TGTGCCAGCAGCTTTGACCCCTCTGGGGCCAACGTCCTGACTTTC. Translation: CASSFDPSGANVLTF.

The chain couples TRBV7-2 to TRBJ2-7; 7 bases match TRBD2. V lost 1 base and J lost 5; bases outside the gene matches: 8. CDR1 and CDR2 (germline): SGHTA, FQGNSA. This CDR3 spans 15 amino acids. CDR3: CASSLEGVAGNEQYF. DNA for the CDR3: TGTGCCAGCAGCTTAGAAGGAGTAGCGGGTAACGAGCAGTACTTC.

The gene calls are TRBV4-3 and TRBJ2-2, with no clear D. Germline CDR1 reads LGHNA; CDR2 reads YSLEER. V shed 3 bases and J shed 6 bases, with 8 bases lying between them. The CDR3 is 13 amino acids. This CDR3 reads CASSHFTAGELFF. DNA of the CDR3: TGCGCCAGCAGCCATTTTACCGCCGGGGAGCTGTTTTTT.

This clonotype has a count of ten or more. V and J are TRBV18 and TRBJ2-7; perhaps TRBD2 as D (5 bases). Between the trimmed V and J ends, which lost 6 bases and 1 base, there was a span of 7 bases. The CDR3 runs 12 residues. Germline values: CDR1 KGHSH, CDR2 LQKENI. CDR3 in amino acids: CASSGVSYEQYF. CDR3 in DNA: TGTGCCAGCTCCGGGGTGTCCTACGAGCAGTACTTC.

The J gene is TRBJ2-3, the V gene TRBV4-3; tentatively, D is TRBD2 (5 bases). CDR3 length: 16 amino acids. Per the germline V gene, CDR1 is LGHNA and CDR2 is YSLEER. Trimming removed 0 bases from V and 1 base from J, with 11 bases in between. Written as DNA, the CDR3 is TGCGCCAGCAGCCAAGATGAAGTAGCGCGCACAGATACGCAGTATTTT. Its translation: CASSQDEVARTDTQYF.

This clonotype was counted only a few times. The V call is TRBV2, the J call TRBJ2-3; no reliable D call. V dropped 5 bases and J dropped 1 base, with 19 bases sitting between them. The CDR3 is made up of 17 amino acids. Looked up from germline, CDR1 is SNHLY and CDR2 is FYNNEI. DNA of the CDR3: TGTGCCAGCAGTCTTTCCCCCACGCTTACTGGCACAGATACGCAGTATTTT. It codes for CASSLSPTLTGTDTQYF.

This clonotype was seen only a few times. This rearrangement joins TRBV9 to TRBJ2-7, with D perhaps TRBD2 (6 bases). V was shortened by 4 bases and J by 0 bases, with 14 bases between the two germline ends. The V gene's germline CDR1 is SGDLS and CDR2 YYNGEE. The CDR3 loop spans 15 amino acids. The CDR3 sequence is CASSPTGTPSYEQYF. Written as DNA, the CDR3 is TGTGCCAGCAGCCCGACCGGGACTCCCTCCTACGAGCAGTACTTC.

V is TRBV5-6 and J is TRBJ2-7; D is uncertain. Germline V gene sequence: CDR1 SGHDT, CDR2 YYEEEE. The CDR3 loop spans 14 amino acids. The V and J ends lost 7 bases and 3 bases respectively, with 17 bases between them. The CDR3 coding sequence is TGTGCCAGCCAATCAGCCGGCAGTCGCTACGAGCAGTACTTC. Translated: CASQSAGSRYEQYF.

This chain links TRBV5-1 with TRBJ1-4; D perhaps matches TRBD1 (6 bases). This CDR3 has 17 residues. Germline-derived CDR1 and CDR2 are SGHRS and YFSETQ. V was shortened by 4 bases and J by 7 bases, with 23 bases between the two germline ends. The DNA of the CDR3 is TGCGCCAGCAGCCGTCAGGGGCCCGCGGGGATAAGTGAAAAACTGTTTTTT. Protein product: CASSRQGPAGISEKLFF. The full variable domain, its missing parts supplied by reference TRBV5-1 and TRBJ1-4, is KAGVTQTPRYLIKTRGQQVTLSCSPISGHRSVSWYQQTPGQGLQFLFEYFSETQRNKGNFPGRFSGRQFSNSRSEMNVSTLELGDSALYLCASSRQGPAGISEKLFFGSGTQLSVL.

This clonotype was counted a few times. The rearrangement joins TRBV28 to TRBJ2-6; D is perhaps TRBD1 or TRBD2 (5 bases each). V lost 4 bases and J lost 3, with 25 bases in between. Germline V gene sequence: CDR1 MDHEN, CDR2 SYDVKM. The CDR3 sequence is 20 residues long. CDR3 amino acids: CASSSRRAGKGGFGANVLTF. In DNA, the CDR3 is TGTGCCAGCAGTTCCCGACGGGCAGGGAAAGGAGGATTTGGGGCCAACGTCCTGACTTTC.

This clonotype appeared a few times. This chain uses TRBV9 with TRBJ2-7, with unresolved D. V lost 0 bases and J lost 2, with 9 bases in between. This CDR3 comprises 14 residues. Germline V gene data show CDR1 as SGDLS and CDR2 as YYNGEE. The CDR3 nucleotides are TGTGCCAGCAGCGTAGGGCTGACTGCCTACGAGCAGTACTTC. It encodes CASSVGLTAYEQYF.

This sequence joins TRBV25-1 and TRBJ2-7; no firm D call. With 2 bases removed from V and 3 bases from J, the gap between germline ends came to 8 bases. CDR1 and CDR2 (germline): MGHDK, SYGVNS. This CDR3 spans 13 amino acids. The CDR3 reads CASSEVADYEQYF. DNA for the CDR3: TGTGCCAGCAGTGAAGTCGCGGACTACGAGCAGTACTTC.